One sample yielded the 18 T cell receptor beta chains listed below, sequenced in a study of cytomegalovirus exposure and HLA in healthy donors. The PCR made use of 60 Vbeta and 13 Jbeta primers. TCRdb's table, derived via immunoSEQ multiplex PCR, lists solely in-frame clones and lacks some. The sample lists approximately 90,000 clones, more than 70% seen once, with 3% to 3.5% in the top ten. The sequencing sample was made of PBMCs. These receptors were obtained from a man between 35 and 55 years old in good health and CMV-seronegative.

The chain is built from TRBV5-6 and TRBJ2-3, with D maybe TRBD1 (6 bases). This CDR3 is 15 amino acids long. Looked up from germline, CDR1 is SGHDT and CDR2 is YYEEEE. The V gene lost 0 bases and the J gene lost 5 bases, with 13 bases spanning the gap. In DNA form, the CDR3 reads TGTGCCAGCAGCTTGGACAGGGTGTTAGGAGATACGCAGTATTTT. It specifies CASSLDRVLGDTQYF.

The rearrangement joins TRBV7-9 to TRBJ1-1; tentative D call: TRBD1 (6 bases). CDR3 size: 15 residues. Looked up from germline, CDR1 is SEHNR and CDR2 is FQNEAQ (reference sequence). The V end lost 4 bases, the J end lost 0 bases, and 12 bases lay between the germline ends. CDR3 nucleotides: TGTGCCAGCAGCTCCGGGACATCTATGAACACTGAAGCTTTCTTT. Residues: CASSSGTSMNTEAFF. The full variable domain, completed using reference TRBV7-9 and TRBJ1-1, is DTGVSQNPRHKITKRGQNVTFRCDPISEHNRLYWYRQTLGQGPEFLTYFQNEAQLEKSRLLSDRFSAERPKGSFSTLEIQRTEQGDSAMYLCASSSGTSMNTEAFFGQGTRLTVV.

The gene calls are TRBV15 and TRBJ1-1; 8 nucleotides line up with TRBD1. The CDR3 length is 14 residues. Germline loops: CDR1 LNHNV, CDR2 YYDKDF (reference sequence). The ends lost 7 bases at V and 4 bases at J; junction bases unmatched: 8. This chain's CDR3 is CATTVDRGPTEAFF. CDR3 nucleotide sequence: TGTGCCACCACCGTAGACAGGGGTCCCACTGAAGCTTTCTTT.

This clone occurred once. In the same sample, other DNA sequences code for this CDR3. This chain joins TRBV19 and TRBJ1-1; D gene uncertain. This CDR3 has 13 residues. In germline, CDR1 is LNHDA, CDR2 SQIVND (reference sequence). Trimming removed 5 bases at V and 4 bases at J, with 11 bases between. DNA of the CDR3: TGTGCCAGTAGTCCGTTTGGAGGCACTGAAGCTTTCTTT. Translating it yields CASSPFGGTEAFF.

The chain has TRBV6-4 and TRBJ2-1, with D maybe TRBD1 (6 bases). Trimming took 0 bases from V and 9 from J, leaving 15 bases between them. The germline gives CDR1 MRHNA, CDR2 SNTAGT. The CDR3 length is 15 residues. CDR3 sequence reads: CASSDSNRDYSEQFF. In DNA, the CDR3 is TGTGCCAGCAGTGACTCGAACAGGGATTATAGTGAGCAGTTCTTC.

The chain combines TRBV28 with TRBJ1-1; D unclear. Germline V CDR1 and CDR2: MDHEN, SYDVKM. Trimming left V 6 bases short and J 1 base short, with 9 bases between. This CDR3 contains 13 residues. Here the CDR3 reads CASSLTRNTEAFF. The CDR3 nucleotides are TGTGCCAGCAGCTTGACAAGGAACACTGAAGCTTTCTTT.

The rearrangement joins TRBV7-8 to TRBJ2-1; TRBD1 aligns across 8 bases. CDR1 and CDR2 from the germline V gene are SGHVS and FQNEAQ. V was clipped by 5 bases and J by 6 bases; unmatched bases: 3. The CDR3 has 13 amino acids. The CDR3 loop is CASSMDRANEQFF. The CDR3 region has the DNA TGTGCCAGCAGCATGGACAGGGCCAATGAGCAGTTCTTC.

The chain links TRBV19 to TRBJ1-1; TRBD1 aligns across 7 bases. V was pared by 6 bases and J by 6 bases, with 7 bases of the junction left unmatched. This CDR3 spans 13 amino acids. The V gene's germline CDR1 is LNHDA and CDR2 SQIVND (reference sequence). The CDR3 sequence is CASRRDRASEAFF. The CDR3 DNA reads TGTGCCAGTAGGCGGGACAGAGCCTCTGAAGCTTTCTTT.

In regard to this clone: Germline and junction disagree at one end, which may indicate a read error. The chain combines TRBV20-1 with TRBJ2-1; D unresolved. Germline CDR1 and CDR2: DFQATT and SNEGSKA (reference sequence). The CDR3 is 11 residues long. CDR3 sequence (DNA): TGCAGTGCTAGAGATCCCCCAGGTGGTGTCTTC. This codes for CSARDPPGGVF.

J is TRBJ2-1 and V is TRBV30; 12 bases match TRBD2. CDR3 length: 17 residues. Trimming cost V 4 bases and J 0 bases; bases outside gene matches: 7. CDR1 is GTSNPN, CDR2 SVGIG, per germline (reference sequence). The CDR3 spells CAWTSGGALSSYNEQFF. CDR3 sequence (DNA): TGTGCCTGGACTAGCGGGGGGGCCCTGAGCTCCTACAATGAGCAGTTCTTC. Combining the CDR3 with reference TRBV30 and TRBJ2-1 gives the whole variable domain SQTIHQWPATLVQPVGSPLSLECTVEGTSNPNLYWYRQAAGRGLQLLFYSVGIGQISSEVPQNLSASRPQDRQFILSSKKLLLSDSGFYLCAWTSGGALSSYNEQFFGPGTRLTVL.

The chain links TRBV7-8 to TRBJ2-3, with 8 bases fitting TRBD2. Trimming took 1 base from V and 2 from J; bases not matched to a gene: 11. The V gene's germline CDR1 is SGHVS and CDR2 FQNEAQ. The CDR3 totals 18 residues. The DNA of the CDR3 is TGTGCCAGCAGCTTAGAGGGGGTCAGCGGGGGCTACACAGATACGCAGTATTTT. Protein: CASSLEGVSGGYTDTQYF.

The chain uses TRBV6-4 and TRBJ1-1; 8 nucleotides line up with TRBD1. The CDR3 loop spans 14 amino acids. V was clipped by 6 bases and J by 0 bases; unmatched bases: 3. Germline V lookup: CDR1 MRHNA, CDR2 SNTAGT. This chain's CDR3 is CASSRTGMNTEAFF. DNA of the CDR3: TGTGCCAGCAGCCGGACAGGGATGAACACTGAAGCTTTCTTT.

CDR3 nucleotides: TGTGCCAGCAGTTTAACAGGGGCCTATGGCTACACCTTC. Translation: CASSLTGAYGYTF. This chain links TRBV2 with TRBJ1-2; 7 nucleotides agree with TRBD1. The CDR3 length is 13 residues. The germline gives CDR1 SNHLY, CDR2 FYNNEI. After removal of 5 bases from V and 4 bases from J, the junction contained 4 bases not matched to a gene.

The chain is built from TRBV27 and TRBJ2-5; maybe TRBD1 (6 bases). Per germline, CDR1 MNHEY and CDR2 SMNVEV (reference sequence). V lost 6 bases and J lost 2, with 16 bases in between. There are 15 residues in the CDR3. CDR3 residues: CASSPLGQPQETQYF. The CDR3 nucleotides are TGTGCCAGCAGCCCTTTAGGACAGCCACAAGAGACCCAGTACTTC.

This clone showed up just a few times. The V and J genes are TRBV9 and TRBJ1-2; perhaps TRBD1 as D (6 bases). The CDR3 extends over 13 amino acids. V dropped 4 bases and J dropped 5 bases, with 12 bases sitting between them. Germline-derived CDR1 and CDR2 are SGDLS and YYNGEE. The CDR3 spells CASSPRDIYGYTF. The CDR3 nucleotides are TGTGCCAGCAGCCCACGGGACATTTATGGCTACACCTTC.

The table lists this clone with a few counts. This chain uses TRBV6-1 with TRBJ1-1; D is uncertain. The CDR3 is 14 amino acids. Germline assignment: CDR1 MNHNS and CDR2 SASEGT. Trimming removed 3 bases at V and 12 bases at J, with 20 bases between. The CDR3 region has the DNA TGTGCCAGCAGTGAGGAACGAGTGCACCAACTATCTTTCTTT. It is translated as CASSEERVHQLSFF.

Details on this clone: The same CDR3 arises from other DNA sequences in this sample as well. The chain links TRBV6-6 to TRBJ1-2, with D unclear. Germline V lookup: CDR1 MNHNY, CDR2 SVGAGI (reference sequence). The CDR3 is 13 residues long. V was trimmed by 6 bases and J by 0 bases, leaving 8 bases between them. CDR3 sequence (DNA): TGTGCCAGCAGCCCCTCTACTAACTATGGCTACACCTTC. This encodes CASSPSTNYGYTF.

The V gene is TRBV7-2, the J gene TRBJ1-4; 7 bases fit TRBD1. Germline CDR1 is SGHTA and CDR2 is FQGNSA. V trimming: 6 bases; J trimming: 8 bases; junction bases outside the gene matches: 6. The CDR3 length is 13 residues. The CDR3 spells CASRQGQSEKLFF. The CDR3 DNA reads as TGTGCCAGCAGACAGGGACAGAGCGAAAAACTGTTTTTT.